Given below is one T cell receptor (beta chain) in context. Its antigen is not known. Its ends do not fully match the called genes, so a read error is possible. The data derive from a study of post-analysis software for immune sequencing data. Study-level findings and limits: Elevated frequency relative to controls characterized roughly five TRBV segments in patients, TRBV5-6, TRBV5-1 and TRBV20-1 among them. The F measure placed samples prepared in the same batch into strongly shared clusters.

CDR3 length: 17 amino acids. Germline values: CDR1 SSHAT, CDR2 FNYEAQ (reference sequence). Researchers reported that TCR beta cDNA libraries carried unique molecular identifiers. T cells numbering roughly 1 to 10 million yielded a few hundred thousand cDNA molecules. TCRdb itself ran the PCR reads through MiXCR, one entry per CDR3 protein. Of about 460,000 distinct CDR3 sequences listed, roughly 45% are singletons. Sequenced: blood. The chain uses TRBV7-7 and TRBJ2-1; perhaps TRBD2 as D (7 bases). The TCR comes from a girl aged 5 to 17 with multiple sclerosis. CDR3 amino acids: CASSLPGASGSYNEQFF. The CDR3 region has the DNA TGTGCTAGCAGCCTACCGGGGGCTAGCGGATCCTACAATGAGCAGTTCTTC.